Here is one TCR beta chain with its context. The protocol was immunoSEQ multiplex PCR, while the TCRdb copy is restricted to in-frame clones and leaves out a portion. The sample has 70,000 or so clones; 90% to 95% are singletons. These data come from a study of T cell changes during pregnancy in multiple sclerosis. Trimming cost V 2 bases and J 0 bases, with 11 bases left between them. This CDR3 region has 15 residues. In germline, CDR1 is MGHRA, CDR2 YSYEKL. J is TRBJ2-7 and V is TRBV4-1; no firm D call. The sample in question was peripheral blood, obtained in the third trimester of pregnancy. This TCR derives from a female donor in good health, enrolled as a control in a pregnancy study. CDR3 region: CASSQSGLSSYEQYF. Written as DNA, the CDR3 is TGCGCCAGCAGCCAATCAGGCCTAAGCTCCTACGAGCAGTACTTC.